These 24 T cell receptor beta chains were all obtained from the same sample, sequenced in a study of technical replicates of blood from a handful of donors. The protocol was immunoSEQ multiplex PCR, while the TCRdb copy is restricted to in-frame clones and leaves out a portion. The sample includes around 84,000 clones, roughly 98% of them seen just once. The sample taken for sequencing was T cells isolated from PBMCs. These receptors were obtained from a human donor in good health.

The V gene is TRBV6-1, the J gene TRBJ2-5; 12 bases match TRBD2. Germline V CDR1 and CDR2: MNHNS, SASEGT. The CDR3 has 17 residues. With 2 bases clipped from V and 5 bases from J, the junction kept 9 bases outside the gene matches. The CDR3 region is CASSERTSGTYEETQYF. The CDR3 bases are TGTGCCAGCAGTGAAAGGACTAGCGGGACTTATGAGGAGACCCAGTACTTC.

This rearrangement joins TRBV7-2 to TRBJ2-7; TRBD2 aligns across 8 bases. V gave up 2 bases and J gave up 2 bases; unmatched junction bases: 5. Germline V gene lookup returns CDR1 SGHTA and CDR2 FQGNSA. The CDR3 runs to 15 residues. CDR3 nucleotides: TGTGCCAGCAGCTTATCAGCGGGGGCCGCCTACGAGCAGTACTTC. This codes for CASSLSAGAAYEQYF.

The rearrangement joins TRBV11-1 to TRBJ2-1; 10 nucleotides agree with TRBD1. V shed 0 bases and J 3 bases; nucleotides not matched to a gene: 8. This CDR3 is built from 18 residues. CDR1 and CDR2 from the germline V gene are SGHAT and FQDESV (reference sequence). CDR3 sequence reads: CASSLAFIGTGDYNEQFF. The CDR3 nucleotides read TGTGCCAGCAGCTTAGCTTTTATCGGGACAGGGGACTACAATGAGCAGTTCTTC. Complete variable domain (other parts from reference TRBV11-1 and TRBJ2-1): EAEVAQSPRYKITEKSQAVAFWCDPISGHATLYWYRQILGQGPELLVQFQDESVVDDSQLPKDRFSAERLKGVDSTLKIQPAELGDSAMYLCASSLAFIGTGDYNEQFFGPGTRLTVL.

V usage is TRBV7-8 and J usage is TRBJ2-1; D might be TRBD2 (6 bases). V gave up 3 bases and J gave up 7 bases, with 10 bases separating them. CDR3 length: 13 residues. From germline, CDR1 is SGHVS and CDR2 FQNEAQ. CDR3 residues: CASSFRRGNEQFF. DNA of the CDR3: TGTGCCAGCAGCTTCAGACGGGGGAATGAGCAGTTCTTC.

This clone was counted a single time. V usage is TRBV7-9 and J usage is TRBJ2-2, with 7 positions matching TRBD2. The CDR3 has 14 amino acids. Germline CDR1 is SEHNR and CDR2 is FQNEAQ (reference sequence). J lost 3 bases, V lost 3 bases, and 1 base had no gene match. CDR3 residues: CASSFLADTGELFF. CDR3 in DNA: TGTGCCAGCAGCTTCCTAGCGGACACCGGGGAGCTGTTTTTT.

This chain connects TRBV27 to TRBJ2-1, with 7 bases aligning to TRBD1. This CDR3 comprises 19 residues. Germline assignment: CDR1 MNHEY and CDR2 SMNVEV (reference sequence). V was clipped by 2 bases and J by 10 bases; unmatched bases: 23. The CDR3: CASSLPGPLPGQPSVEQFF. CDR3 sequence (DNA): TGTGCCAGCAGTTTACCGGGACCCCTTCCGGGACAGCCGTCCGTGGAGCAGTTCTTC.

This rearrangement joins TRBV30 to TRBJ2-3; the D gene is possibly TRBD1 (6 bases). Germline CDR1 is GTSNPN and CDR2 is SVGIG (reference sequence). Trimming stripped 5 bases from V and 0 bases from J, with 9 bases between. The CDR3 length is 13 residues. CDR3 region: CAWGQKSTDTQYF. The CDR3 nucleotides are TGTGCCTGGGGACAGAAGAGCACAGATACGCAGTATTTT.

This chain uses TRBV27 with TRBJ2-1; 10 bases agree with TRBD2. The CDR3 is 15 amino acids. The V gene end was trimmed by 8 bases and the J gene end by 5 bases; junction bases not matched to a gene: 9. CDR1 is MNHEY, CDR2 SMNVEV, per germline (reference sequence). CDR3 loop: CASQTPAGGNNEQFF. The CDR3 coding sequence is TGTGCCAGCCAAACCCCAGCGGGGGGGAACAATGAGCAGTTCTTC.

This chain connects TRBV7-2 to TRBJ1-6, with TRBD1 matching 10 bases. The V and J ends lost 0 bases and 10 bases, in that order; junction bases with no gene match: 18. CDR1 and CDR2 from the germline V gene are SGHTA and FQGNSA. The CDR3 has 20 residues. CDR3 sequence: CASSLAGWPGDRGRGSPLHF. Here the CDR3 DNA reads TGTGCCAGCAGCTTAGCGGGGTGGCCCGGCGACAGGGGGCGCGGGTCACCCCTCCACTTT.

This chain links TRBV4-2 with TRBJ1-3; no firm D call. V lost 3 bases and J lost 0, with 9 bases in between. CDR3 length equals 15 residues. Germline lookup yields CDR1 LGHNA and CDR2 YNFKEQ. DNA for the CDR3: TGTGCCAGCAGCCAGACAAAATACTCTGGAAACACCATATATTTT. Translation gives CASSQTKYSGNTIYF.

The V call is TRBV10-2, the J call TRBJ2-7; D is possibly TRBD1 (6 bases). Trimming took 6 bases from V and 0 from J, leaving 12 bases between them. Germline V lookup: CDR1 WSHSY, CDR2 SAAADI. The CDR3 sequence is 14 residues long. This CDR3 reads CASRGQDSSYEQYF. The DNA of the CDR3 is TGCGCCAGCAGAGGCCAGGACAGCTCCTACGAGCAGTACTTC.

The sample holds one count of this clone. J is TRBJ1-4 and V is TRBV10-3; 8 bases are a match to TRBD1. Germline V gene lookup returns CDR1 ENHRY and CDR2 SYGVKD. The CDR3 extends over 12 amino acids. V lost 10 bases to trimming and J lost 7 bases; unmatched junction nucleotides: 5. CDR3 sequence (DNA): TGTGCCAGTGGGACAGGTCCTGAAAAACTGTTTTTT. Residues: CASGTGPEKLFF.

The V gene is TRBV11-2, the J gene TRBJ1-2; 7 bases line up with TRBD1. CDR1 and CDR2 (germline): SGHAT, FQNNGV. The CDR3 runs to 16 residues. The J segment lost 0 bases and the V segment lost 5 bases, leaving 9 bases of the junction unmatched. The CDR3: CASSLRDSEANYGYTF. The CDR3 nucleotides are TGTGCCAGCAGCCTCCGGGACAGTGAAGCTAACTATGGCTACACCTTC.

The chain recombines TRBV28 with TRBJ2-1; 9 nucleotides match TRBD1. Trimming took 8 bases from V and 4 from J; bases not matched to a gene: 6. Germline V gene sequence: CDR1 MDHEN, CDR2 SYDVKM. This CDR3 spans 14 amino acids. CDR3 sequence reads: CASQGQGAYNEQFF. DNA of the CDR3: TGTGCCAGCCAGGGACAGGGCGCATACAATGAGCAGTTCTTC.

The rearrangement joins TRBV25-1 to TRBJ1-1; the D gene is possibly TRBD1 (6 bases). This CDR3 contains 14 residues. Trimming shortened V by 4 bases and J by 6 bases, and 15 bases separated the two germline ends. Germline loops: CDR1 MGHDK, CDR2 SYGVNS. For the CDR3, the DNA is TGTGCCAGCAGTGCGCAGGGTGCAGGGGCTGAAGCTTTCTTT. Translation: CASSAQGAGAEAFF. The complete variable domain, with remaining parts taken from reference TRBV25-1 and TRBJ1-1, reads EADIYQTPRYLVIGTGKKITLECSQTMGHDKMYWYQQDPGMELHLIHYSYGVNSTEKGDLSSESTVSRIRTEHFPLTLESARPSHTSQYLCASSAQGAGAEAFFGQGTRLTVV.

The CDR3 DNA is TGTGCCAGCAGCCGGAGAAGGGGGAACACTGAAGCTTTCTTT. Protein product: CASSRRRGNTEAFF. This chain joins TRBV11-2 and TRBJ1-1; tentatively, D is TRBD1 (5 bases). This CDR3 spans 14 amino acids. CDR1 is SGHAT and CDR2 is FQNNGV in the germline V gene. Deletions cut 5 bases from V and 1 base from J, with 11 bases between. The variable domain in full, with the rest retrieved from reference TRBV11-2 and TRBJ1-1, is EAGVAQSPRYKIIEKRQSVAFWCNPISGHATLYWYQQILGQGPKLLIQFQNNGVVDDSQLPKDRFSAERLKGVDSTLKIQPAKLEDSAVYLCASSRRRGNTEAFFGQGTRLTVV.

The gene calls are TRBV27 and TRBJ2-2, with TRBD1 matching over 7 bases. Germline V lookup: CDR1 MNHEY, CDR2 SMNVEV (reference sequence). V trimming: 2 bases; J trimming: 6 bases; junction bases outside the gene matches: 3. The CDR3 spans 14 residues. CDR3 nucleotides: TGTGCCAGCAGTTTACAGGGGGAAGCCGGGGAGCTGTTTTTT. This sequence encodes CASSLQGEAGELFF.

CDR3 residues: CASSLIGDNYNEQFF. As DNA, the CDR3 is TGTGCCAGCAGCTTAATAGGGGACAACTACAATGAGCAGTTCTTC. This chain links TRBV7-3 with TRBJ2-1, with D tentatively TRBD1 (6 bases). Germline V gene data show CDR1 as SGHTA and CDR2 as FQGTGA. The V and J ends lost 1 base and 3 bases respectively, with 10 bases between them. CDR3 length: 15 amino acids.

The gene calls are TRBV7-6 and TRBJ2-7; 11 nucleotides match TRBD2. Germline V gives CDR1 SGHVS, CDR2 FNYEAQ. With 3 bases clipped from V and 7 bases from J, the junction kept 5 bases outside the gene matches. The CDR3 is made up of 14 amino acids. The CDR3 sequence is CASSLASGGREQYF. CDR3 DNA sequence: TGTGCCAGCAGCTTGGCTAGCGGGGGGCGGGAGCAGTACTTC.

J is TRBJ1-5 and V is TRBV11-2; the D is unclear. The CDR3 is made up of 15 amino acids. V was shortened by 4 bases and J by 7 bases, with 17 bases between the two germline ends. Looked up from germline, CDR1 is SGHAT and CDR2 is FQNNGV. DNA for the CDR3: TGTGCCAGCAGCTCCGGGCGGGCCGGGCTCCAGCCCCAGCATTTT. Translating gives CASSSGRAGLQPQHF.

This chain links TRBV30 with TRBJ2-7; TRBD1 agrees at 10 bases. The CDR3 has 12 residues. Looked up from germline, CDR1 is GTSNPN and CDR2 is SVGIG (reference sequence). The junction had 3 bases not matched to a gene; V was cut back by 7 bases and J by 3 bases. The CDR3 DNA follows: TGTGCCTCCCGGACAGGGGGCTACGAGCAGTACTTC. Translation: CASRTGGYEQYF.

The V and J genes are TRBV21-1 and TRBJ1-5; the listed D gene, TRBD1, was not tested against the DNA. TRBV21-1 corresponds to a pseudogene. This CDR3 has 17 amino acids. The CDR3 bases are TGTGCCAGCCAGAAACAGGTCGGACAGGGAATGTCTCAGCCCCAGCATTTT. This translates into CASQKQVGQGMSQPQHF.

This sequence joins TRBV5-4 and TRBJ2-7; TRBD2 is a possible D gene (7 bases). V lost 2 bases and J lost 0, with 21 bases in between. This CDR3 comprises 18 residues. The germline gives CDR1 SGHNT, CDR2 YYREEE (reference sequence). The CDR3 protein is CASSLTGGLFLSSYEQYF. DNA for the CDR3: TGTGCCAGCAGCTTAACGGGGGGCCTATTTTTAAGCTCCTACGAGCAGTACTTC.

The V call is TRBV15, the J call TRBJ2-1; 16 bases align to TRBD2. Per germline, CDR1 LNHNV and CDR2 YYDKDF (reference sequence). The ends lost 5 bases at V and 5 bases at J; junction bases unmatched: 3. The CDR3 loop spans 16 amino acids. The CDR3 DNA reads TGTGCCACCAGCGGGACTAGCGGGAGGGCCCACAATGAGCAGTTCTTC. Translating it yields CATSGTSGRAHNEQFF.